The 30 T cell receptor beta chains in this list originate from one sample, sequenced in a study of T cells after yellow fever vaccination. Via MiXCR, TCRdb re-called the 5' RACE reads, giving one row per CDR3 protein. The data contain under 600,000 distinct CDR3 sequences, 21% of them singletons. This material consisted of PBMCs, taken roughly 20 days after the first yellow fever vaccination. These receptors were obtained from a man between 18 and 35 years old who received the YFV17D yellow fever vaccine.

This clonotype was seen a few times. This chain links TRBV4-2 with TRBJ2-2, with 8 positions matching TRBD1. Per the germline V gene, CDR1 is LGHNA and CDR2 is YNFKEQ. This CDR3 is built from 15 residues. Trimming took 7 bases from V and 6 from J; bases not matched to a gene: 10. The CDR3 region has the DNA TGTGCCAGCACCCAGGGGGCGGGGAGTTCCGGGGAGCTGTTTTTT. Protein sequence: CASTQGAGSSGELFF.

This rearrangement joins TRBV4-2 to TRBJ2-7; 7 bases agree with TRBD2. The trim removed 1 base at V and 6 bases at J, leaving 6 bases unmatched. CDR3 length: 14 residues. Germline V gives CDR1 LGHNA, CDR2 YNFKEQ. Here the CDR3 reads CASSQAGTNSEQYF. CDR3 coding DNA: TGTGCCAGCAGCCAAGCCGGGACTAACTCCGAGCAGTACTTC.

In its sample, this clonotype was seen a few times. The rearrangement uses TRBV5-5 and TRBJ1-1, with unresolved D. Trimming pared 1 base from V and 4 bases from J, leaving 8 bases between. There are 13 residues in the CDR3. Per the germline V gene, CDR1 is SGHKS and CDR2 is YYEKEE (reference sequence). In DNA, the CDR3 is TGTGCCAGCAGCTTGCGGGTGGTCACTGAAGCTTTCTTT. Translating gives CASSLRVVTEAFF.

In its sample, this clonotype was seen once. The gene calls are TRBV7-3 and TRBJ2-3; TRBD1 aligns across 12 bases. CDR3 length: 16 residues. Germline V lookup: CDR1 SGHTA, CDR2 FQGTGA. V was clipped by 5 bases and J by 4 bases; unmatched bases: 7. The CDR3 DNA follows: TGTGCCAGCAGCCGGGGACAGGGGGCGATGGCAGATACGCAGTATTTT. The encoded protein is CASSRGQGAMADTQYF. Using reference TRBV7-3 and TRBJ2-3 for the parts outside the CDR3, the full variable domain is GAGVSQTPSNKVTEKGKYVELRCDPISGHTALYWYRQSLGQGPEFLIYFQGTGAADDSGLPNDRFFAVRPEGSVSTLKIQRTERGDSAVYLCASSRGQGAMADTQYFGPGTRLTVL.

This chain uses TRBV5-4 with TRBJ2-1; D uncertain. With 0 bases removed from V and 2 bases from J, the gap between germline ends came to 12 bases. The CDR3 loop spans 16 amino acids. Germline loops: CDR1 SGHNT, CDR2 YYREEE (reference sequence). The chain's CDR3 is CASSLAPGGPYNEQFF. The CDR3 DNA reads TGTGCCAGCAGCTTGGCCCCCGGTGGGCCCTACAATGAGCAGTTCTTC.

This clonotype was found a few times. The chain links TRBV7-3 to TRBJ2-1, with 8 bases fitting TRBD2. The CDR3 length is 15 residues. Trimming at V came to 2 bases and at J to 8 bases, leaving 8 bases not matched to a gene. Germline V gene data show CDR1 as SGHTA and CDR2 as FQGTGA. In nucleotides, the CDR3 is TGTGCCAGCAGCTTACAAGCGGGGGCGTCATATGAGCAGTTCTTC. As protein: CASSLQAGASYEQFF.

This clonotype was seen more than once but under ten times. The V call is TRBV20-1, the J call TRBJ2-3; D call uncertain. CDR1 DFQATT and CDR2 SNEGSKA come from the germline V gene (reference sequence). V was cut by 3 bases and J by 2 bases, with 12 bases left in between. The CDR3 spans 14 residues. CDR3 loop: CSASRNSDTDTQYF. CDR3 DNA: TGCAGTGCTAGCCGAAACTCGGACACAGATACGCAGTATTTT.

The V gene is TRBV7-9, the J gene TRBJ2-5; TRBD1 aligns across 8 bases. The CDR3 sequence is 14 residues long. With 5 bases clipped from V and 3 bases from J, the junction kept 5 bases outside the gene matches. From germline, CDR1 is SEHNR and CDR2 FQNEAQ (reference sequence). The CDR3 reads CASSISTGEETQYF. The CDR3 DNA is TGTGCCAGCAGCATATCGACAGGGGAAGAGACCCAGTACTTC.

This chain connects TRBV12-3 or TRBV12-4 to TRBJ1-2; tentative D call: TRBD1 (5 bases). This CDR3 comprises 12 residues. Deletions cut 7 bases from V and 6 bases from J, with 12 bases between. The CDR3 loop reads CASTSTANGYTF. DNA of the CDR3: TGTGCCAGCACCTCGACAGCTAATGGCTACACCTTC.

This clonotype was observed a handful of times. The chain combines TRBV6-4 with TRBJ2-1; possible D gene TRBD2, 5 bases. This CDR3 region has 16 residues. Germline values: CDR1 MRHNA, CDR2 SNTAGT. Trimming stripped 1 base from V and 1 base from J, with 11 bases between. The DNA for the CDR3 is TGTGCCAGCAGTGACTATCCAGCGGCTTCCTACAATGAGCAGTTCTTC. It translates to CASSDYPAASYNEQFF.

Only a few counts were recorded for this clonotype. The chain has TRBV20-1 and TRBJ2-1; D possibly corresponds to TRBD2 (6 bases). Trimming took off 5 bases at V and 10 bases at J, with 18 bases between the two ends. The CDR3 is made up of 13 amino acids. In germline, CDR1 is DFQATT, CDR2 SNEGSKA (reference sequence). CDR3 bases: TGCAGTGCTGCGCAGCCTAGCGCCTTGGAGCAGTTCTTC. It encodes CSAAQPSALEQFF.

V and J are TRBV27 and TRBJ2-3; 7 bases are shared with TRBD2. Germline CDR1 reads MNHEY; CDR2 reads SMNVEV (reference sequence). The CDR3 length is 17 residues. The ends lost 6 bases at V and 1 base at J; junction bases unmatched: 13. CDR3 in DNA: TGTGCCAGCAGCTTTTCTCCACTGGCGGGGGGCACAGATACGCAGTATTTT. It yields the protein CASSFSPLAGGTDTQYF.

This clonotype was counted many times. The chain joins TRBV3-1 to TRBJ1-1; D ambiguous. Germline loops: CDR1 LGHDT, CDR2 YNNKEL (reference sequence). This CDR3 is 13 amino acids long. V was shortened by 1 base and J by 6 bases, with 9 bases between the two germline ends. The CDR3 sequence: CASSQGSGAEAFF. DNA for the CDR3: TGTGCCAGCAGCCAAGGAAGCGGGGCTGAAGCTTTCTTT.

This clonotype came up once. The chain joins TRBV10-3 to TRBJ2-1; possibly TRBD2 for D (5 bases). Trimming removed 6 bases from V and 9 bases from J, with 18 bases in between. CDR1 is ENHRY and CDR2 is SYGVKD in the germline V gene. The CDR3 contains 14 residues. CDR3 sequence reads: CAISGERGKGEQFF. In DNA, the CDR3 is TGTGCCATCAGCGGCGAACGGGGAAAAGGTGAGCAGTTCTTC.

This clonotype showed up just a few times. The gene calls are TRBV11-2 and TRBJ1-1; D ambiguous. V lost 5 bases to trimming and J lost 1 base, with 11 bases between them. Germline loops: CDR1 SGHAT, CDR2 FQNNGV. CDR3 size: 14 residues. This CDR3 is CASSPSRSNTEAFF. The CDR3 nucleotides are TGTGCCAGCAGCCCGTCCAGGTCGAACACTGAAGCTTTCTTT.

The chain uses TRBV7-2 and TRBJ1-2; 10 nucleotides line up with TRBD1. In germline, CDR1 is SGHTA, CDR2 FQGNSA. V was clipped by 5 bases and J by 5 bases; unmatched bases: 8. The CDR3 consists of 15 residues. CDR3 residues: CASSPGQGGGYGYTF. The DNA for the CDR3 is TGTGCCAGCAGCCCCGGACAGGGGGGAGGGTATGGCTACACCTTC.

The chain has TRBV4-1 and TRBJ2-3; D is ambiguous. The CDR3 sequence is 12 residues long. Trimming took 3 bases from V and 4 from J, leaving 5 bases between them. CDR1 and CDR2 (germline): MGHRA, YSYEKL. The DNA of the CDR3 is TGCGCCAGCAGCCACGCCCCAGATACGCAGTATTTT. Translating gives CASSHAPDTQYF.

V gene TRBV4-3 combines with J gene TRBJ2-1; 8 nucleotides align to TRBD2. This CDR3 has 15 residues. The germline V gene has CDR1 LGHNA and CDR2 YSLEER. The V and J ends lost 5 bases and 5 bases, in that order; junction bases with no gene match: 8. Here the CDR3 reads CASSFSSGRDNEQFF. For the CDR3, the DNA is TGCGCCAGCAGCTTCTCTAGCGGGCGAGACAATGAGCAGTTCTTC.

This clonotype was seen a handful of times. V is TRBV12-3 or TRBV12-4 and J is TRBJ1-4, with D maybe TRBD1 (6 bases). V was cut by 8 bases and J by 3 bases, with 13 bases left in between. This CDR3 is built from 14 residues. The CDR3 reads CASGFGGSNEKLFF. DNA of the CDR3: TGTGCCAGCGGATTCGGGGGCTCTAATGAAAAACTGTTTTTT.

This chain uses TRBV7-9 with TRBJ2-7; 10 positions match TRBD1. The CDR3 is 15 amino acids. Losses at the gene ends were 6 bases for V and 5 bases for J; bases not matched to a gene: 10. CDR1 is SEHNR and CDR2 is FQNEAQ in the germline V gene (reference sequence). CDR3 sequence (DNA): TGTGCCAGCAGTACCGGACAGGGGGGAAATGACGAGCAGTACTTC. Its protein is CASSTGQGGNDEQYF.

The rearrangement links TRBV12-3 or TRBV12-4 to TRBJ2-5; D remains ambiguous. CDR3 length: 13 amino acids. V lost 5 bases to trimming and J lost 2 bases, with 9 bases between them. The CDR3 sequence: CASSPNTQETQYF. The DNA of the CDR3 is TGTGCCAGCAGTCCCAATACACAAGAGACCCAGTACTTC.

This clonotype was found a few times. The chain uses TRBV18 and TRBJ2-4, with D possibly matching TRBD1 (7 bases). The CDR3 consists of 15 residues. Looked up from germline, CDR1 is KGHSH and CDR2 is LQKENI. V lost 3 bases to trimming and J lost 8 bases, with 17 bases between them. Here the CDR3 reads CASSPAAGQIHIQYF. The CDR3 DNA reads as TGTGCCAGCTCACCGGCGGCGGGACAGATTCACATTCAGTACTTC.

This chain connects TRBV20-1 to TRBJ1-6, with 9 bases fitting TRBD1. V lost 4 bases and J lost 0; bases outside the gene matches: 4. The germline CDR1 and CDR2 sequences are DFQATT and SNEGSKA (reference sequence). The CDR3 length is 16 residues. The CDR3 coding sequence is TGCAGTGCTAAGGGACAGGGTAGCTCCTATAATTCACCCCTCCACTTT. Its translation: CSAKGQGSSYNSPLHF.

This clonotype was picked up a small number of times. The chain is built from TRBV5-6 and TRBJ2-3, with unresolved D. CDR3 length: 15 amino acids. The ends were cut back, 4 bases at V and 1 base at J, with 13 bases in the middle. Germline CDR1 SGHDT, CDR2 YYEEEE. The CDR3 sequence: CASSRINFRTDTQYF. The DNA for the CDR3 is TGTGCCAGCAGCCGAATAAACTTCCGCACAGATACGCAGTATTTT.

This clonotype was counted only a few times. The chain recombines TRBV4-1 with TRBJ2-5; possibly TRBD1 or TRBD2 for D (5 bases each). Germline V gene sequence: CDR1 MGHRA, CDR2 YSYEKL. CDR3 size: 17 residues. V gave up 2 bases and J gave up 5 bases, with 21 bases separating them. The CDR3 spells CASSQRDRFYLGETQYF. In DNA, the CDR3 is TGCGCCAGCAGCCAACGGGACCGATTTTACCTTGGGGAGACCCAGTACTTC.

In its sample, this clonotype was seen once. The V call is TRBV12-3 or TRBV12-4, the J call TRBJ1-3; the D is unclear. V dropped 7 bases and J dropped 4 bases, with 20 bases sitting between them. This CDR3 is built from 16 residues. CDR3 in DNA: TGTGCCAGCACCATGACAACGACCCGGTCCGGAAACACCATATATTTT. It codes for CASTMTTTRSGNTIYF.

V usage is TRBV20-1 and J usage is TRBJ2-3, with TRBD2 matching 7 bases. Germline V CDR1 and CDR2: DFQATT, SNEGSKA (reference sequence). The CDR3 contains 14 residues. V lost 3 bases and J lost 1; bases outside the gene matches: 4. The CDR3 DNA sequence: TGCAGTGCTAGTCTGGCGGGGGGCACAGATACGCAGTATTTT. Protein: CSASLAGGTDTQYF.

This clonotype was counted between two and nine times. The V and J genes are TRBV6-1 and TRBJ1-1; 9 bases map to TRBD1. The CDR3 contains 15 residues. Per the germline V gene, CDR1 is MNHNS and CDR2 is SASEGT. The V segment lost 6 bases and the J segment 5 bases; nucleotides outside the gene matches: 10. Here the CDR3 DNA reads TGTGCCAGCAGGCCATGGGGGACAGGGAGGACTGAAGCTTTCTTT. This gives the protein CASRPWGTGRTEAFF.

This chain joins TRBV7-9 and TRBJ2-3, with TRBD2 matching 10 bases. Trimming took 1 base from V and 15 from J; bases not matched to a gene: 7. This CDR3 is built from 13 residues. Per the germline V gene, CDR1 is SEHNR and CDR2 is FQNEAQ (reference sequence). DNA for the CDR3: TGTGCCAGCAGCTTAGACCCTAGCGGGAGTGCTTATTTT. It specifies CASSLDPSGSAYF. Variable domain in full (rest from reference TRBV7-9 and TRBJ2-3): DTGVSQNPRHKITKRGQNVTFRCDPISEHNRLYWYRQTLGQGPEFLTYFQNEAQLEKSRLLSDRFSAERPKGSFSTLEIQRTEQGDSAMYLCASSLDPSGSAYFGPGTRLTVL.

This clonotype appeared a few times. V and J are TRBV5-4 and TRBJ2-1; D gene uncertain. Germline CDR1 and CDR2: SGHNT and YYREEE (reference sequence). The germline V and J ends were trimmed by 8 bases and 7 bases, with 10 bases remaining between them. The length of the CDR3 is 11 residues. The CDR3 sequence is CASTYGNEQFF. The CDR3 DNA is TGTGCCAGTACTTATGGGAATGAGCAGTTCTTC.